The 3 T cell receptor beta chains in this list originate from one sample, sequenced in a study of shared clonotypes between healthy human individuals. Method: immunoSEQ multiplex PCR; TCRdb's copy keeps in-frame clones and lacks some. Of about 990,000 clones detected, around 82% appear once; the ten largest clones hold under 0.8%. The sample comprised memory CD4+ T cells from PBMCs. Subset meaning: CD45RA-negative fraction. These receptor sequences come from a man aged 18 to 35 in good health. Some clones in this sample may be carry-over from other donors' samples.

The J gene is TRBJ1-4, the V gene TRBV4-2; TRBD1 agrees at 7 bases. Germline V gives CDR1 LGHNA, CDR2 YNFKEQ. Trimming removed 0 bases from V and 8 bases from J; junction bases left unmatched: 12. The CDR3 has 17 residues. CDR3 residues: CASSQDPVQGSNEKLFF. DNA of the CDR3: TGTGCCAGCAGCCAAGACCCTGTACAGGGGTCAAACGAAAAACTGTTTTTT.

The chain employs TRBV28 and TRBJ1-2; the D is unclear. The CDR3 loop spans 13 amino acids. Trimming cost V 7 bases and J 2 bases, with 11 bases left between them. Per germline, CDR1 MDHEN and CDR2 SYDVKM. The chain's CDR3 is CASTGRPNYGYTF. Here the CDR3 DNA reads TGTGCCAGCACTGGAAGGCCGAACTATGGCTACACCTTC.

To note about this clone: Other DNA sequences in this sample translate to the same CDR3. The chain carries TRBV28 and TRBJ2-7; D not resolved. Trimming shortened V by 6 bases and J by 3 bases, and 9 bases separated the two germline ends. This CDR3 is built from 12 residues. CDR1 and CDR2 from the germline V gene are MDHEN and SYDVKM. The CDR3 sequence: CASSRSNYEQYF. The CDR3 DNA sequence: TGTGCCAGCAGCCGCAGTAACTACGAGCAGTACTTC.